This TCR beta chain was recovered during a study of T cell repertoires in cytomegalovirus infection. Trimming removed 0 bases from V and 4 bases from J; junction bases left unmatched: 11. Germline CDR1 and CDR2: SGHRS and YFSETQ. The CDR3 loop spans 17 amino acids. In the case of this clonotype: Its antigen is currently unknown.

TCRdb itself ran the reads through MiXCR, one entry per CDR3 protein. Of 550,000 to 700,000 distinct CDR3 sequences in the sample, roughly 42% were seen once. V and J are TRBV5-1 and TRBJ2-3, with TRBD2 identical over 7 bases. The TCR originated in a human donor in good health (CMV status not recorded). Some clones in this sample may be carry-over from other donors' samples. This specimen consisted of cultured PBMCs, obtained from culture after CMV antigen stimulation. The CDR3 here is CASSLGLFGGGPDTQYF. In nucleotides, the CDR3 is TGCGCCAGCAGCTTGGGGTTATTCGGCGGGGGACCAGATACGCAGTATTTT.